The entry below gives a single TCR beta chain sequence along with its context. Looked up from germline, CDR1 is MNHEY and CDR2 is SMNVEV (reference sequence). This CDR3 is 15 amino acids long. V trimming: 7 bases; J trimming: 5 bases; junction bases outside the gene matches: 10. This entry is derived from a study of T cell changes during pregnancy in multiple sclerosis. Some clones are missing from TCRdb's copy, which holds only in-frame ones; the method was immunoSEQ multiplex PCR. Among under 60,000 clones, roughly nine tenths were seen once, and the ten largest hold about 0.41%. This specimen was CD4+ T cells from peripheral blood mononuclear cells, taken in the second trimester of pregnancy. The clonotype comes from a female donor in good health, enrolled as a control in a pregnancy study. This chain uses TRBV27 with TRBJ1-2; 10 bases align to TRBD1. CDR3 sequence (DNA): TGTGCCAGCAAATCCCCCTCGGGACAGGGGTATGGCTACACCTTC. Encoded protein: CASKSPSGQGYGYTF.